The T cell receptor beta chain under discussion was sequenced for a study of blood T cells in healthy people across ages. Overall study findings and caveats: Among long-lived donors, naive CD4+ cells were more numerous and diversity higher than in aged donors.

V shed 7 bases and J 5 bases; nucleotides not matched to a gene: 6. This CDR3 has 13 amino acids. CDR1 and CDR2 from the germline V gene are SGHRS and YFSETQ. Comments on this clonotype: Its target is unknown.

Primed by a sample-barcoded 5' primer and a J-beta primer mix, a second PCR proceeded for 7 to 11 cycles. Per sample, CDR3-containing paired-end reads numbered at least 2.5 million. TCRdb reprocessed the 5' RACE reads with MiXCR, giving one entry per CDR3 protein. The sample lists about 1.8 million distinct CDR3 sequences, around 50% occurring once. Caucasian, healthy and from Russia, the donors were aged between about 6 and 90. Sequenced: blood. This sequence was found in a woman in her thirties or forties in good health. The chain carries TRBV5-1 and TRBJ2-1; 7 nucleotides line up with TRBD1. The CDR3 here is CASSNRGDNEQFF. The CDR3 coding sequence is TGCGCCAGCTCCAACAGGGGCGACAATGAGCAGTTCTTC.